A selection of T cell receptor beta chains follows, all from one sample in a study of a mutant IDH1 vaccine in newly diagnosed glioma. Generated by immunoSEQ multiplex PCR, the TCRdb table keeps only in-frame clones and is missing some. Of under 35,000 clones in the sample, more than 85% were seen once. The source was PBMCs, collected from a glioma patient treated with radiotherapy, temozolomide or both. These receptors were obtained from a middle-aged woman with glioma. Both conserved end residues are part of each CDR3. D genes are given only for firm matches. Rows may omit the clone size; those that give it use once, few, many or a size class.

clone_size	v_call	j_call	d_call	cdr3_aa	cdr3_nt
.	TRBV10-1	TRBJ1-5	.	CASSGQGSNQPQHF	TGCGCCAGCAGTGGGCAGGGAAGCAATCAGCCCCAGCATTTT
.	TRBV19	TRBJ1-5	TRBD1	CASSTRTGLGQPQHF	TGTGCCAGTAGTACCCGGACAGGGCTTGGTCAGCCCCAGCATTTT
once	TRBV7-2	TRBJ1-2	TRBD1	CASSLRGLYGYTF	TGTGCCAGCAGCCTTAGGGGGCTCTATGGCTACACCTTC
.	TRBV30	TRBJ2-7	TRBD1	CACQTGTGLWGEQYF	TGTGCCTGCCAGACCGGGACAGGACTGTGGGGCGAGCAGTACTTC
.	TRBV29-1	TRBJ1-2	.	CSVEDLGGGYTF	TGCAGCGTTGAAGATCTAGGGGGAGGCTACACCTTC
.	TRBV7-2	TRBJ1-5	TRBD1	CASSVDRVVNQPQHF	TGTGCCAGCAGCGTCGACAGGGTTGTCAATCAGCCCCAGCATTTT
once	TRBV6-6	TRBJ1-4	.	CASSYGGATTNEKLFF	TGTGCCAGCAGTTATGGGGGGGCCACAACTAATGAAAAACTGTTTTTT
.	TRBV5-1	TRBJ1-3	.	CASRGDSSSGNTIYF	TGCGCCAGCAGGGGTGACTCTAGCTCTGGAAACACCATATATTTT
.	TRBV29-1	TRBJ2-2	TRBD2	CSVLVTSGINTGELFF	TGCAGCGTTCTCGTCACTAGCGGAATAAACACCGGGGAGCTGTTTTTT
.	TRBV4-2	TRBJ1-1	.	CASSQDLWGEAFF	TGTGCCAGCAGCCAAGATCTTTGGGGTGAAGCTTTCTTT
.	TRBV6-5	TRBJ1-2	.	CASSSLRQVNNYGYTF	TGTGCCAGCAGTTCCTTAAGACAGGTTAATAACTATGGCTACACCTTC
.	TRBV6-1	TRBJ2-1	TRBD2	CASSGFSATSLTYNEQFF	TGTGCCAGCAGTGGATTCAGTGCGACTAGCCTGACCTACAATGAGCAGTTCTTC
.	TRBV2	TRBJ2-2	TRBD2	CASSPTSGRFGSTGELFF	TGTGCCAGCAGCCCTACTAGCGGGAGGTTTGGGAGCACCGGGGAGCTGTTTTTT
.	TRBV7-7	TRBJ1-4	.	CASSPNAGRSNNEKLFF	TGTGCTAGCAGCCCGAATGCGGGACGGTCGAATAATGAAAAACTGTTTTTT
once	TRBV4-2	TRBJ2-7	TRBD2	CASSRERTSGAEQYF	TGTGCCAGCAGCCGCGAGAGGACTAGCGGGGCCGAGCAGTACTTC
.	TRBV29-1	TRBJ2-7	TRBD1	CSALTGTGGSYEQYF	TGCAGCGCCCTTACCGGGACAGGGGGCTCCTACGAGCAGTACTTC
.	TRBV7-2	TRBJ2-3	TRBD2	CASTLRSVAGAPSTDTQYF	TGTGCCAGCACCCTTCGGTCGGTAGCGGGAGCCCCGAGCACAGATACGCAGTATTTT